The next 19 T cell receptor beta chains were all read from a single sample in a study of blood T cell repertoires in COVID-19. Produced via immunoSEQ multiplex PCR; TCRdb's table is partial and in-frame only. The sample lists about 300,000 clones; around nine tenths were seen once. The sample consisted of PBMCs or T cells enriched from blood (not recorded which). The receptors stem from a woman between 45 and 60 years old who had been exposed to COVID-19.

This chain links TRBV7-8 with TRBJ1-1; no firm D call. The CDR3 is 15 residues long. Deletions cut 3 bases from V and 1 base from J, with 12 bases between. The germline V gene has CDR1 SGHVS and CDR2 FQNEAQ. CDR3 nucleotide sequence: TGTGCCAGCAGCTTGGACGGGGAGAGGAACACTGAAGCTTTCTTT. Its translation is CASSLDGERNTEAFF.

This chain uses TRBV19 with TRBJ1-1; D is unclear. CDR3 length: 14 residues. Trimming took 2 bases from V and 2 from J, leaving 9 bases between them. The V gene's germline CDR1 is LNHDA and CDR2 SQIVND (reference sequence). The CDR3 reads CASSIPGYNTEAFF. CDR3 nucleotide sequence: TGTGCCAGTAGTATACCCGGGTATAACACTGAAGCTTTCTTT.

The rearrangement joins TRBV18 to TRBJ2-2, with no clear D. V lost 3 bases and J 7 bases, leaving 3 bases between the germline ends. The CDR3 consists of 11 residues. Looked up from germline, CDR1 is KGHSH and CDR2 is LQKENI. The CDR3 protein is CASSPSGELFF. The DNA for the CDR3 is TGTGCCAGCTCACCCAGCGGGGAGCTGTTTTTT. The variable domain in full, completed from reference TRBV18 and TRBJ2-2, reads NAGVMQNPRHLVRRRGQEARLRCSPMKGHSHVYWYRQLPEEGLKFMVYLQKENIIDESGMPKERFSAEFPKEGPSILRIQQVVRGDSAAYFCASSPSGELFFGEGSRLTVL.

The CDR3 loop is CASSIRGGEQYF. The CDR3, as DNA: TGTGCCAGTAGTATACGGGGTGGAGAGCAGTACTTC. The chain links TRBV19 to TRBJ2-7; TRBD2 is a possible D gene (5 bases). The CDR3 totals 12 residues. Looked up from germline, CDR1 is LNHDA and CDR2 is SQIVND (reference sequence). With 2 bases removed from V and 7 bases from J, the gap between germline ends came to 9 bases.

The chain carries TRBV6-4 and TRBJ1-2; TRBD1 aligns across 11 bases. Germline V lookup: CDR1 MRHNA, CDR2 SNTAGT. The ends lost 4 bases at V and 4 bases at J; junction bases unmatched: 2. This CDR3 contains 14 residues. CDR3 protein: CASSVGTGGYGYTF. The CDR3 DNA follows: TGTGCCAGCAGTGTTGGGACAGGGGGCTATGGCTACACCTTC.

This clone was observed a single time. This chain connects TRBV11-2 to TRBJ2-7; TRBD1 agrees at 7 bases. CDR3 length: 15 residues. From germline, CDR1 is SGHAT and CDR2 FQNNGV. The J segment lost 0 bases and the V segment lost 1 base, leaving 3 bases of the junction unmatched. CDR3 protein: CASSLAGQSSYEQYF. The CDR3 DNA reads TGTGCCAGCAGCTTAGCGGGACAGAGCTCCTACGAGCAGTACTTC.

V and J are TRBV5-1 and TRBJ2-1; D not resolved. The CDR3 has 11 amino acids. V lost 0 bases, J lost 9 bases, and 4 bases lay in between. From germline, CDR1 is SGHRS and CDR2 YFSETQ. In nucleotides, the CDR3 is TGCGCCAGCAGCTTGGCGAGTGAGCAGTTCTTC. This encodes CASSLASEQFF.

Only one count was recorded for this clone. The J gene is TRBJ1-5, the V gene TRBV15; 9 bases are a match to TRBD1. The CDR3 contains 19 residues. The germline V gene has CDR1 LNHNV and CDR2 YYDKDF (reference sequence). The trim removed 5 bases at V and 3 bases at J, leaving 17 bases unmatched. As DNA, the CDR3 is TGTGCCACCAGCCCGGGACAGGGAAAGGTTTTCAACTCCAATCAGCCCCAGCATTTT. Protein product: CATSPGQGKVFNSNQPQHF.

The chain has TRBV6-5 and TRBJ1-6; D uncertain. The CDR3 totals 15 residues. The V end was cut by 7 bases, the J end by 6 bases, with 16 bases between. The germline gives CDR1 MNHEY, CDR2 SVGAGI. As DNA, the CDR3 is TGTGCCAGCACCACGGAGCTGAACCTTAATTCACCCCTCCACTTT. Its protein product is CASTTELNLNSPLHF.

CDR3 nucleotides: TGTGCCACCAGCAGCTCCGGGACTCGGCCTGAAGCTTTCTTT. It translates to CATSSSGTRPEAFF. The chain joins TRBV15 to TRBJ1-1, with D maybe TRBD1 (5 bases). CDR1 LNHNV and CDR2 YYDKDF come from the germline V gene (reference sequence). The CDR3 is made up of 14 amino acids. The V and J ends lost 3 bases and 6 bases respectively, with 14 bases between them.

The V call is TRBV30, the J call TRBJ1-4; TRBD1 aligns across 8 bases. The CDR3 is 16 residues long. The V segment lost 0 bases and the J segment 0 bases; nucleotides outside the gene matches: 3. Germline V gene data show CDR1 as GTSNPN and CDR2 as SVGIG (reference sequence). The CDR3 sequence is CAWSVRTGTTNEKLFF. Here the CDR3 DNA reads TGTGCCTGGAGTGTAAGGACAGGGACAACTAATGAAAAACTGTTTTTT. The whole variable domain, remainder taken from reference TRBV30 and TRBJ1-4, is SQTIHQWPATLVQPVGSPLSLECTVEGTSNPNLYWYRQAAGRGLQLLFYSVGIGQISSEVPQNLSASRPQDRQFILSSKKLLLSDSGFYLCAWSVRTGTTNEKLFFGSGTQLSVL.

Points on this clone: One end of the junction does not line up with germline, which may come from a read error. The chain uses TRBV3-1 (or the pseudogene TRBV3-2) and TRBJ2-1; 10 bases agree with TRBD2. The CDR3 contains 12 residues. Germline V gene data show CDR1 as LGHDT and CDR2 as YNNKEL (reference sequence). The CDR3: CASSHLAGVVVF. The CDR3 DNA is TGTGCCAGCAGCCATCTAGCGGGGGTCGTGGTCTTC.

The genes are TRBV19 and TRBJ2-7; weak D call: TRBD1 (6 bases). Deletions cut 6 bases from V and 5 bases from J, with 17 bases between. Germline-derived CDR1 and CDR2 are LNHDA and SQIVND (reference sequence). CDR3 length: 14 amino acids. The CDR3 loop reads CASSGYGGQHEQYF. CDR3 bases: TGTGCCAGTAGCGGTTATGGGGGCCAACACGAGCAGTACTTC.

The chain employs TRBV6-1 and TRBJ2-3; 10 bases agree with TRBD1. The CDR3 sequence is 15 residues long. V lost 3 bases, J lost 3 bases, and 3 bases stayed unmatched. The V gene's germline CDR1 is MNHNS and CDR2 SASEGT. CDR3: CASSEGQGLTDTQYF. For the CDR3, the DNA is TGTGCCAGCAGTGAGGGACAGGGGCTAACAGATACGCAGTATTTT.

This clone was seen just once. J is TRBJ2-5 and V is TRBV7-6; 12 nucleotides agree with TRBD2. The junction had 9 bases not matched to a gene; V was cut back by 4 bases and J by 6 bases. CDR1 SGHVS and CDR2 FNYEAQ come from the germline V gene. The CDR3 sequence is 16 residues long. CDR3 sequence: CASSSQSTSGGKTQYF. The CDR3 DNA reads TGTGCCAGCAGCTCGCAATCGACTAGCGGGGGAAAGACCCAGTACTTC.

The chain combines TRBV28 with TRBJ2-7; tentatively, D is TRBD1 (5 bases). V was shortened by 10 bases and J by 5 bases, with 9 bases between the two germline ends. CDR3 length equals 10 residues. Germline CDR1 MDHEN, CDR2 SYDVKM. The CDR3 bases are TGTGCCACCCGCAGGGACGAGCAGTACTTC. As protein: CATRRDEQYF.

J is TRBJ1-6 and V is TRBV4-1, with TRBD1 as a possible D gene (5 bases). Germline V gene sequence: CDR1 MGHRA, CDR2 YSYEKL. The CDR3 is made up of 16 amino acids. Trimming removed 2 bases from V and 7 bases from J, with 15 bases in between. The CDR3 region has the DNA TGCGCCAGCAGCCAATCTGCCCCGGGGGAGAATTCACCCCTCCACTTT. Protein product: CASSQSAPGENSPLHF.

The CDR3 sequence: CASSPGGATNEKLFF. In DNA form, the CDR3 reads TGTGCCAGCAGTCCCGGCGGGGCAACTAATGAAAAACTGTTTTTT. This chain connects TRBV5-4 to TRBJ1-4, with unresolved D. Trimming cost V 5 bases and J 0 bases, with 11 bases left between them. This CDR3 is 15 amino acids long. Germline lookup yields CDR1 SGHNT and CDR2 YYREEE (reference sequence).

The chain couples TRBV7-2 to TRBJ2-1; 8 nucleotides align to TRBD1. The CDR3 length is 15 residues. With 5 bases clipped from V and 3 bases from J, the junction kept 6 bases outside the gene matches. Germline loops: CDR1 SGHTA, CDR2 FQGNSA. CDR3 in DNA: TGTGCCAGCAGCCCTCGGACAGGGAACTACAATGAGCAGTTCTTC. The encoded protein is CASSPRTGNYNEQFF.